This entry lists 13 T cell receptor beta chains sequenced from one sample in a study of T-cell memory formation after mild COVID-19. TCRdb independently ran MiXCR on the 5' RACE reads; one entry per CDR3 protein. Among some 210,000 distinct CDR3 sequences, over 9.5% were seen once, and the ten largest hold approximately 2.8%. Sequencing used PBMCs or a T cell subset sorted from them (not recorded which). All receptors derive from a man aged 18 to 29 who had mild COVID-19 (a few samples of this study predate the infection). Cell type and time point are not known.

In its sample, this clonotype was seen many times. This sequence joins TRBV5-1 and TRBJ2-1; TRBD2 aligns across 10 bases. The CDR3 runs to 15 residues. Germline CDR1 and CDR2: SGHRS and YFSETQ. J was trimmed by 7 bases and V by 6 bases; bases with no gene match: 10. CDR3 nucleotide sequence: TGCGCCAGCACATCATCTAGCGGGGGCTTTAATGAGCAGTTCTTC. Protein: CASTSSSGGFNEQFF.

V is TRBV6-5 and J is TRBJ2-3, with 7 bases that match TRBD1. Germline V CDR1 and CDR2: MNHEY, SVGAGI. The CDR3 is 16 residues long. The junction had 10 bases not matched to a gene; V was cut back by 2 bases and J by 5 bases. The CDR3 DNA follows: TGTGCCAGCAGTTACCACAGGGGTTCCCCGAAAGATACGCAGTATTTT. This codes for CASSYHRGSPKDTQYF.

CDR3 sequence (DNA): TGTGCCACCAGTGATTTGGGACAGGGCCTTTATGGAGATACGCAGTATTTT. Amino acids: CATSDLGQGLYGDTQYF. This chain joins TRBV24-1 and TRBJ2-3; TRBD1 matches at 8 bases. The germline V gene has CDR1 KGHDR and CDR2 SFDVKD. The CDR3 extends over 17 amino acids. The V segment lost 0 bases and the J segment 5 bases; nucleotides outside the gene matches: 9.

The chain links TRBV6-2 or TRBV6-3 to TRBJ1-2, with 10 nucleotides matching TRBD1. CDR1 and CDR2 (germline): MNHEY, SVGEGT. The CDR3 has 15 amino acids. Trimming took 7 bases from V and 2 from J; bases not matched to a gene: 7. CDR3 DNA: TGTGCCAGCAACCAAGACAGGGGGCGGAACTATGGCTACACCTTC. Encoded protein: CASNQDRGRNYGYTF.

This clonotype has just a few counts. The V and J genes are TRBV6-6 and TRBJ1-1, with D hard to call. Germline CDR1 and CDR2: MNHNY and SVGAGI (reference sequence). The CDR3 loop spans 12 amino acids. V was cut by 8 bases and J by 0 bases, with 7 bases left in between. The CDR3 here is CASSALNTEAFF. The CDR3 region has the DNA TGTGCCAGCTCGGCACTGAACACTGAAGCTTTCTTT.

The chain is built from TRBV12-3 or TRBV12-4 and TRBJ1-2; D is undetermined. The germline V and J ends were trimmed by 2 bases and 8 bases, with 12 bases remaining between them. The CDR3 covers 13 residues. CDR3 loop: CASSLSALWGYTF. In DNA, the CDR3 is TGTGCCAGCAGTTTAAGCGCCCTTTGGGGCTACACCTTC.

This chain links TRBV10-3 with TRBJ2-5; D may be TRBD2 (5 bases). With 0 bases removed from V and 5 bases from J, the gap between germline ends came to 10 bases. The CDR3 runs 14 residues. The V gene's germline CDR1 is ENHRY and CDR2 SYGVKD. The CDR3 DNA sequence: TGTGCCATCAGTGAGTCGACCGGGGTCGAGACCCAGTACTTC. Translation: CAISESTGVETQYF.

In this sample, this clonotype turned up once. The chain joins TRBV20-1 to TRBJ2-5, with D possibly matching TRBD1 (6 bases). Trimming removed 5 bases from V and 2 bases from J, with 12 bases in between. Germline assignment: CDR1 DFQATT and CDR2 SNEGSKA (reference sequence). This CDR3 has 13 residues. This CDR3 reads CSAHTGNQETQYF. DNA of the CDR3: TGCAGTGCTCACACAGGGAATCAAGAGACCCAGTACTTC.

V usage is TRBV7-9 and J usage is TRBJ2-5; no reliable D call. The CDR3 contains 15 residues. V gave up 1 base and J gave up 5 bases, with 14 bases separating them. Per germline, CDR1 SEHNR and CDR2 FQNEAQ (reference sequence). CDR3 protein: CASSLGRSFGETQYF. The CDR3 nucleotides are TGTGCCAGCAGCTTAGGACGCTCATTCGGGGAGACCCAGTACTTC.

V gene TRBV28 combines with J gene TRBJ2-5, with D perhaps assigned TRBD1 or TRBD2 (5 bases each). V lost 7 bases and J lost 1, with 10 bases in between. Germline CDR1 and CDR2: MDHEN and SYDVKM. CDR3 length: 13 residues. The CDR3 loop reads CASITGPQETQYF. The CDR3 DNA sequence: TGTGCCAGCATCACGGGGCCCCAAGAGACCCAGTACTTC.

This rearrangement joins TRBV9 to TRBJ2-1; a possible D gene is TRBD2 (5 bases). Germline CDR1 reads SGDLS; CDR2 reads YYNGEE. The CDR3 totals 13 residues. The V and J ends lost 6 bases and 10 bases respectively, with 17 bases between them. The CDR3 nucleotides are TGTGCCAGCACATCTCCCGGGGTCCAGGAGCAGTTCTTC. The encoded protein is CASTSPGVQEQFF.

This rearrangement joins TRBV5-1 to TRBJ2-2; 7 positions agree with TRBD2. Trimming removed 4 bases from V and 3 bases from J; junction bases left unmatched: 15. The CDR3 loop spans 18 amino acids. CDR1 SGHRS and CDR2 YFSETQ come from the germline V gene. The CDR3 DNA reads TGCGCCAGCAGCAGCCATCCTCTAACTCGGGGGGACACCGGGGAGCTGTTTTTT. This translates into CASSSHPLTRGDTGELFF.

In its sample, this clonotype was seen many times. The V call is TRBV7-2, the J call TRBJ2-3; 8 nucleotides agree with TRBD2. Trimming at V came to 1 base and at J to 5 bases, leaving 5 bases not matched to a gene. This CDR3 has 15 residues. Looked up from germline, CDR1 is SGHTA and CDR2 is FQGNSA. CDR3 amino acids: CASSLVAGGGDTQYF. The CDR3 DNA follows: TGTGCCAGCAGCTTAGTTGCCGGGGGGGGAGATACGCAGTATTTT.